This TCR beta chain is drawn from a study of blood T cell repertoires in COVID-19. Germline loops: CDR1 GTSNPN, CDR2 SVGIG (reference sequence). This CDR3 has 12 residues. V was cut by 0 bases and J by 6 bases, with 9 bases left in between. Assay used: immunoSEQ multiplex PCR; TCRdb lists only in-frame clones, some missing. The sample holds more than 250,000 clones, 80% to 95% seen once. The chain employs TRBV30 and TRBJ2-7; tentative D call: TRBD1 (6 bases). Source material: PBMCs or T cells enriched from blood (not recorded which). The sequence derives from a woman younger than 45 who had recovered from COVID-19. CDR3 sequence reads: CAWSVSGVEQYF. The CDR3 nucleotides are TGTGCCTGGAGTGTTTCAGGGGTCGAGCAGTACTTC.